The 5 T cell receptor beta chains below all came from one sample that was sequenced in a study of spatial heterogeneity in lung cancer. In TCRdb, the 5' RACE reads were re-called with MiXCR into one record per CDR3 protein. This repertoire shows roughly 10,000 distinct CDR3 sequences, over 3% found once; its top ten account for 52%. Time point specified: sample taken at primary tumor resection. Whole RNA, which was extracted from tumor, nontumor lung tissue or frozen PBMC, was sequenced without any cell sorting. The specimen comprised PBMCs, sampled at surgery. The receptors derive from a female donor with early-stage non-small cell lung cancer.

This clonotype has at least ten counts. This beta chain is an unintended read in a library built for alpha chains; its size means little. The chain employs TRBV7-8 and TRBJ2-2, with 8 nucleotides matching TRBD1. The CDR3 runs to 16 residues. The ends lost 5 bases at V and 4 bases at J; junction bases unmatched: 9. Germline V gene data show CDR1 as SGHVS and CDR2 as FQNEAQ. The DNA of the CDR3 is TGTGCCAGCAGCCCGCGTCGCGGGACAGGCACCGGGGAGCTGTTTTTT. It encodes CASSPRRGTGTGELFF. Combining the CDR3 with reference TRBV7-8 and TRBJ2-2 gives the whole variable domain GAGVSQSPRYKVAKRGQDVALRCDPISGHVSLFWYQQALGQGPEFLTYFQNEAQLDKSGLPSDRFFAERPEGSVSTLKIQRTQQEDSAVYLCASSPRRGTGTGELFFGEGSRLTVL.

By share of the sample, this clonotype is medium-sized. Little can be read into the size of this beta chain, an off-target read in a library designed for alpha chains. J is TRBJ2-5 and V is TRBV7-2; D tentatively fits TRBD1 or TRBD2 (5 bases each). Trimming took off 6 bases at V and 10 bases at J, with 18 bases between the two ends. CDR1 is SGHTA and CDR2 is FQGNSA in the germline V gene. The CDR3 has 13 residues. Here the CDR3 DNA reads TGTGCCAGCAGTTCGAGGGGATATGGGGACCAGTACTTC. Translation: CASSSRGYGDQYF.

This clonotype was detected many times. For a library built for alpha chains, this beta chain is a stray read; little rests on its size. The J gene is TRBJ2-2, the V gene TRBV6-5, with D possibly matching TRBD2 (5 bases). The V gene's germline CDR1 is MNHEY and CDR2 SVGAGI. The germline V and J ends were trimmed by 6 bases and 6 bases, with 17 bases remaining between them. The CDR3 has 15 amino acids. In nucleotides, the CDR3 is TGTGCCAGCAGATTATCCCTAGCTCACGCCGGGGAGCTGTTTTTT. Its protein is CASRLSLAHAGELFF.

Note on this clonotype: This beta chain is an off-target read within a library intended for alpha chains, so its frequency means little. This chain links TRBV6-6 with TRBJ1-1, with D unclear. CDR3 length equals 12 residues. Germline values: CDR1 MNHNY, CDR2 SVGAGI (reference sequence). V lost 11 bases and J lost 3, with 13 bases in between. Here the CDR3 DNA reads TGTGCCTGCGGTCGGTTGTACACTGAAGCTTTCTTT. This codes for CACGRLYTEAFF.

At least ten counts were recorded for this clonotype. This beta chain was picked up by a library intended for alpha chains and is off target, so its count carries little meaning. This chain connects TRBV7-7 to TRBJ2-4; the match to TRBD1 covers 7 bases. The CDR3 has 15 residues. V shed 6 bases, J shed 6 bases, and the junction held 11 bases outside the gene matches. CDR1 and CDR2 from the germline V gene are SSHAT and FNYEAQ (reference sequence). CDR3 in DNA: TGTGCCAGCAGTCTAACCCAGGGGGATGGAAACATTCAGTACTTC. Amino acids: CASSLTQGDGNIQYF.